The source of this TCR beta chain is a study of cytomegalovirus exposure and HLA in healthy donors. Overall study findings and caveats: The only immune exposure information that was available was CMV serostatus. Later analysis showed TCR association rates varying by HLA locus, highest for DRB1 and lowest for HLA-C. Three chains linked to CMV were shown in vitro to be specific for CMV antigens.

Details on this clone: Its specificity is not known.

Germline CDR1 reads KGHSH; CDR2 reads LQKENI. This CDR3 has 14 residues. V lost 7 bases and J lost 0, with 10 bases in between. PCR employed 60 Vbeta and 13 Jbeta primers. The protocol was immunoSEQ multiplex PCR, while the TCRdb copy is restricted to in-frame clones and leaves out a portion. Of 150,000 or so clones in the sample, more than 80% were seen once. Healthy individuals who donated bone marrow served as the donors. Sequenced: PBMCs. The receptor comes from a woman aged 18-29 years in good health and CMV-seropositive. The chain employs TRBV18 and TRBJ1-5; D is ambiguous. The CDR3 loop reads CASWVGDSNQPQHF. The CDR3 DNA reads TGTGCCAGCTGGGTCGGAGATAGCAATCAGCCCCAGCATTTT.